This T cell receptor (beta chain) appears in the sequencing data of a study of shared clonotypes between healthy human individuals (dated by TCRdb to 2020 to 2021). Background for the entire study: The cohort included a few men and a couple of women between 18 and 49 years of age. For each donor, CD4 naive and CD4 memory were each run on three plates, CD8 naive on two plates, and CD8 memory on one plate. Blood TCR repertoires of a handful of healthy adults were deeply sequenced to estimate repertoire size and the extent of clonotype sharing between individuals. Libraries were prepared and TCR repertoires were sequenced by different laboratories using diverse techniques, in order to increase sequencing depth and limit assay-specific biases. Per donor, leukapheresis produced somewhere between about 0.9 and 9 billion PBMCs. Results and caveats for the whole study, not just this receptor: Sampling was limited to blood, and TCR repertoires in tissue likely differ from TCR repertoires in blood. Clonotypes shared by all four sorted-subset donors showed higher generation probabilities than non-shared clonotypes. Naive subsets generally had larger estimated clonotype richness than memory subsets. Incomplete sequencing was indicated by rarefaction of sorted-subset datasets, despite the large sequencing depth. The small number of donors limited the genetic and exposure-history diversity represented. When several donors were compared, the shared fraction of clonotypes was about 5% for naive CD4, around 4% for naive CD8, roughly 2.5% for memory CD4, and 0.4% for memory CD8. Pairwise subsampling led to the expectation that sequencing depth would affect the degree of clonotype sharing among donors.

On this clone: Its antigen remains unidentified. Base qualities are not provided; no much larger clone lies one nucleotide away.

The CDR3 covers 13 residues, taking in both the cysteine and the phenylalanine. Only the CDR3 region is kept as DNA, spanning 39 bases read in frame from base 1. V loses 1 base, J loses 5 bases, and the germline ends lie 9 bases apart. CDR1 and CDR2, per the germline V gene, are SGHTS and YDEGEE. Using the deep immunoSEQ assay, TCR CDR3 regions were amplified from genomic DNA by multiplex PCR. For each cell subset, the extracted genomic DNA was distributed evenly across all wells of several immunoSEQ 96-well plates, and each plate served as one replicate. For sorted subsets, about 200 ng genomic DNA, equal to 30,000 or so T cell genomes, was loaded into each replicate PCR. Purified libraries were measured with a Qubit 3.0 fluorometer, size-checked on a Bioanalyzer 2100, and measured again with the KAPA Library Quantification kit. Every immunoSEQ 96-well plate was sequenced on a separate single-read 150-cycle Illumina NextSeq 550 flow cell. For the original study's pipeline: Because the immunoSEQ output held only junctional sequences and lacked quality scores, the filtering could not match the filtering applied to full-length reads. To assign V/J genes and CDR3, sequences were annotated against IMGT germline references using PyIR, a Python wrapper for IgBLAST v1.9. Reads were removed for weak V/J assignments (E-value above 1e-6), missing CDR3, stop codons, out-of-frame junctions, or ambiguous translated residues. A V3J clonotype was defined by an identical inferred V gene, J gene, and CDR3 amino acid sequence. The percentage overlap between two repertoires was calculated by dividing the number of shared unique clonotypes by the size of the smaller repertoire. Repertoire richness was assessed with RTK rarefaction, the Chao1 estimator, and Recon v2.1 estimates of unobserved clonotypes. Generation probabilities for all TCRbeta clonotypes obtained by the gDNA method from a handful of donors were computed using OLGA. TCRdb retrieved this table from immuneACCESS and kept in-frame rearrangements only. Not all clones are present; in checked studies, unresolved V genes account for under half, and no reason is known for the remainder. V, J and clone size were drawn from that table, and D and trimming were deduced from the DNA. The sample yields under 850,000 clones; more than 85% were counted once. Of the sample, 24% falls within the top ten clones.

CD8 naive samples were obtained by positive selection for CCR7 among CD45RO-negative cells, yielding a CD45RA+CCR7+ population from which TemRA cells were excluded. Donors were healthy HIV-negative adults with no recently reported acute infections or vaccinations. Every donor was a Caucasian adult living in Nashville, Tennessee, USA. After blood collection by leukapheresis, PBMCs were isolated using Ficoll-Histopaque density gradient centrifugation and then cryopreserved in the vapor phase of liquid nitrogen. Purity and quantity of every magnetically sorted T cell population were checked by analytical flow cytometry. Each sorted fraction had its genomic DNA isolated and then quantified by UV absorbance on a Nanodrop 2000c.

The material sequenced was naive CD8+ T cells sorted from blood. This sample's cell subset or site label indicates: CD45RA+CCR7+. The clonotype comes from a man aged 30-40 years in good health. The chain is encoded by TRBV5-8 joined to TRBJ1-1, with no D gene named confidently. CDR3 sequence: CASSLSLITEAFF. The bases are TGTGCCAGCAGCTTGAGTCTGATAACTGAAGCTTTCTTT.